This T cell receptor beta chain stems from a study of cytomegalovirus exposure and HLA in healthy donors. Here immunoSEQ multiplex PCR was the method, and the copy in TCRdb shows in-frame clones only, minus some. Of 120,000 to 150,000 clones in the sample, about 87% are singletons; the top ten hold less than 5.5%. V dropped 1 base and J dropped 3; count of bases not matched to a gene: 6. The germline V gene has CDR1 SGHAT and CDR2 FQNNGV. CDR3 length: 16 amino acids. Broader study findings: Specificity of three CMV-associated chains for CMV antigens was verified in vitro.

This clone was counted once. Its antigen is not identified. The sample was PBMCs. The chain uses TRBV11-2 and TRBJ2-7; TRBD2 agrees at 10 bases. The sequence was collected from a man younger than 30 in good health and CMV-seropositive. The chain's CDR3 is CASSLGTSGYFYEQYF. The DNA of the CDR3 is TGTGCCAGCAGCTTAGGGACTAGCGGATACTTCTACGAGCAGTACTTC.